One sample yielded the 14 T cell receptor beta chains listed below, sequenced in a study of a mutant IDH1 vaccine in newly diagnosed glioma (dated by TCRdb to 2020 to 2023). Library preparation employed the immunoSEQ multiplex PCR assay. In TCRdb, the immuneACCESS table is reduced to in-frame sequences with V and J assigned. These tables do not hold every clone; where another copy was compared, an unresolved V gene accounts for under half, and the others remain unexplained. This sample lists 25,000 to 35,000 clones; almost 90% were detected once. The ten largest clonotypes hold about a fifth of the sample. For these TCRs, the target antigens are not known. Sample time point, as interpreted from the label and publication: week 11, during vaccination. Every vaccine dose consisted of 300 ug of a 20-mer mutant IDH1 peptide in Montanide, administered subcutaneously together with topical imiquimod. The sequencing here drew on PBMCs, taken from a glioma patient whose treatment included an IDH1 peptide vaccine. The origin of the receptors is a man younger than 35 with glioma.

V gene TRBV5-6 combines with J gene TRBJ1-1; TRBD1 might be the D (6 bases). Trimming cost V 1 base and J 3 bases, with 13 bases left between them. This CDR3 has 15 residues. Germline CDR1 reads SGHDT; CDR2 reads YYEEEE. As DNA, the CDR3 is TGTGCCAGCAGCTTGTGGTCAGGGGTCCACACTGAAGCTTTCTTT. It translates to CASSLWSGVHTEAFF.

The genes are TRBV7-9 and TRBJ1-1; possible D gene TRBD1, 6 bases. This CDR3 contains 17 residues. The V gene lost 5 bases and the J gene lost 11 bases, with 30 bases spanning the gap. Germline CDR1 reads SEHNR; CDR2 reads FQNEAQ (reference sequence). CDR3 sequence reads: CASSPIGRGQPATWAFF. The CDR3 nucleotides read TGTGCCAGCAGCCCTATCGGGCGAGGACAGCCCGCCACGTGGGCTTTCTTT.

The gene calls are TRBV7-2 and TRBJ2-1; D is perhaps TRBD1 (6 bases). V was cut by 1 base and J by 5 bases, with 9 bases left in between. The germline CDR1 and CDR2 sequences are SGHTA and FQGNSA. The CDR3 covers 14 residues. The CDR3 nucleotides are TGTGCCAGCAGCTTAGGCCCAGGGGACAATGAGCAGTTCTTC. Its protein is CASSLGPGDNEQFF.

This sequence joins TRBV7-2 and TRBJ2-2, with 10 positions matching TRBD2. The ends lost 1 base at V and 2 bases at J; junction bases unmatched: 4. The CDR3 totals 17 residues. Germline CDR1 is SGHTA and CDR2 is FQGNSA. In DNA form, the CDR3 reads TGTGCCAGCAGCTTAGGCACACTAGCGGGAAACACCGGGGAGCTGTTTTTT. This gives the protein CASSLGTLAGNTGELFF.

The chain has TRBV6-5 and TRBJ2-7, with 9 bases fitting TRBD2. CDR3 length equals 14 residues. Germline V gives CDR1 MNHEY, CDR2 SVGAGI. Trimming at V came to 5 bases and at J to 2 bases, leaving 4 bases not matched to a gene. CDR3 amino acids: CASSAAGGAYEQYF. DNA of the CDR3: TGTGCCAGCAGTGCAGCGGGAGGCGCCTACGAGCAGTACTTC.

This clone was counted once. V and J are TRBV14 and TRBJ2-7; 9 nucleotides agree with TRBD2. V dropped 1 base and J dropped 4; count of bases not matched to a gene: 8. CDR3 length: 16 residues. Germline lookup yields CDR1 SGHDN and CDR2 FVKESK. In DNA form, the CDR3 reads TGTGCCAGCAGCCAAGTTGGCGGGAGGGCCGATTACGAGCAGTACTTC. Amino acids: CASSQVGGRADYEQYF.

The chain recombines TRBV29-1 with TRBJ2-2; D not resolved. Germline V CDR1 and CDR2: SQVTM, ANQGSEA. The CDR3 covers 12 residues. Deletions cut 2 bases from V and 6 bases from J, with 7 bases between. The CDR3: CSVEPSAGELFF. CDR3 bases: TGCAGCGTTGAACCCTCGGCCGGGGAGCTGTTTTTT.

This chain links TRBV19 with TRBJ1-1; D gene ambiguous. The CDR3 spans 14 residues. In germline, CDR1 is LNHDA, CDR2 SQIVND (reference sequence). V lost 1 base, J lost 5 bases, and 11 bases lay in between. CDR3 loop: CASSIGGPRTEAFF. CDR3 DNA: TGTGCCAGTAGTATAGGCGGCCCAAGGACTGAAGCTTTCTTT. Full variable domain (rest looked up from reference TRBV19 and TRBJ1-1): DGGITQSPKYLFRKEGQNVTLSCEQNLNHDAMYWYRQDPGQGLRLIYYSQIVNDFQKGDIAEGYSVSREKKESFPLTVTSAQKNPTAFYLCASSIGGPRTEAFFGQGTRLTVV.

The chain employs TRBV28 and TRBJ1-2; D ambiguous. Trimming pared 2 bases from V and 3 bases from J, leaving 10 bases between. CDR3 size: 14 residues. CDR1 is MDHEN, CDR2 SYDVKM, per germline. The CDR3 DNA reads TGTGCCAGCAGTTTAGAACAGAATTACTATGGCTACACCTTC. Protein: CASSLEQNYYGYTF.

The gene calls are TRBV30 and TRBJ2-7; 12 bases fit TRBD2. J gave up 6 bases and V 1 base, and 1 base lay outside the gene matches. This CDR3 is built from 13 residues. Germline CDR1 GTSNPN, CDR2 SVGIG (reference sequence). CDR3 in amino acids: CAWSGLAGAEQYF. In DNA, the CDR3 is TGTGCCTGGAGTGGACTAGCGGGAGCCGAGCAGTACTTC.

The chain has TRBV6-5 and TRBJ2-4; TRBD2 aligns across 7 bases. CDR3 length: 14 amino acids. CDR1 MNHEY and CDR2 SVGAGI come from the germline V gene. V trimming: 5 bases; J trimming: 3 bases; junction bases outside the gene matches: 4. The CDR3, as DNA: TGTGCCAGCAGTCGTACGGGGGGCAAAAACATTCAGTACTTC. This sequence encodes CASSRTGGKNIQYF.

The CDR3 reads CAWSRGGNSNQPQHF. In DNA form, the CDR3 reads TGTGCCTGGAGTCGAGGAGGGAATAGCAATCAGCCCCAGCATTTT. The rearrangement links TRBV30 to TRBJ1-5; unclear D gene. Germline CDR1 and CDR2: GTSNPN and SVGIG (reference sequence). V was pared by 2 bases and J by 0 bases, with 11 bases between. This CDR3 spans 15 amino acids.

The rearrangement links TRBV7-9 to TRBJ1-4, with 10 bases identical to TRBD1. From germline, CDR1 is SEHNR and CDR2 FQNEAQ (reference sequence). The trim removed 5 bases at V and 4 bases at J, leaving 4 bases unmatched. The CDR3 runs 15 residues. The chain's CDR3 is CASSRRTGGNEKLFF. Here the CDR3 DNA reads TGTGCCAGCAGCCGACGGACAGGGGGTAATGAAAAACTGTTTTTT.

V and J are TRBV30 and TRBJ2-5; no reliable D call. V dropped 3 bases and J dropped 4 bases, with 12 bases sitting between them. The germline V gene encodes CDR1 GTSNPN and CDR2 SVGIG (reference sequence). The CDR3 covers 13 residues. The CDR3, as DNA: TGTGCCTGGAGGTACCCCCCTTCAGAGACCCAGTACTTC. Amino acid sequence: CAWRYPPSETQYF.